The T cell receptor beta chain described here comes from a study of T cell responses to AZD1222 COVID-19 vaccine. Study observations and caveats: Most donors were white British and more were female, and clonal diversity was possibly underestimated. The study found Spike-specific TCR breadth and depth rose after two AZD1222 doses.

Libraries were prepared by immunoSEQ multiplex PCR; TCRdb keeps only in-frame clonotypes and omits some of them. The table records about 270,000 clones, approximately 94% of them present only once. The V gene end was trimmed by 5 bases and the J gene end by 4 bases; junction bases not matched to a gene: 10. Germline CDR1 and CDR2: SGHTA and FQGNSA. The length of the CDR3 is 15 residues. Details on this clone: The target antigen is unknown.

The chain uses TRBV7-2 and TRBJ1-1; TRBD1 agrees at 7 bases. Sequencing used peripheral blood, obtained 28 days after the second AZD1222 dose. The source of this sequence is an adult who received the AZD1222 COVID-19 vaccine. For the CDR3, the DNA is TGTGCCAGCAGCCTAAGACAGGGTCTGGGCACTGAAGCTTTCTTT. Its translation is CASSLRQGLGTEAFF.